Listed below are T cell receptor beta chains from one sample, sequenced in a study of regulatory T cells in long-lasting Graves disease. A single record per CDR3 protein comes from TCRdb applying MiXCR to the multiplex PCR reads. The sample carries under 500,000 distinct CDR3 sequences, less than 25% recorded once. The starting material was peripheral blood mononuclear cells (PBMCs), obtained when the disease was refractory, from a patient treated with antithyroid drugs. Every receptor here comes from a female donor with Graves disease. The CDR3 runs from the conserved cysteine through the conserved F or W. D genes are given only for firm matches. Expanded clones are given a class, and other clones once, few, many or no size at all.

size,V,J,D,CDR3,DNA
many,TRBV28,TRBJ2-2,-,CASCAGRWNTGELFF,TGTGCCTCTTGCGCGGGTCGGTGGAACACCGGGGAGCTGTTTTTT
many,TRBV7-3,TRBJ2-5,-,CASSWRGHGETQYF,TGTGCCAGCAGCTGGCGGGGGCACGGAGAGACCCAGTACTTC
many,TRBV11-2,TRBJ1-6,TRBD1,CASSFGTGNQNSPLHF,TGTGCCAGCAGCTTTGGGACAGGGAATCAGAATTCACCCCTCCACTTT
few,TRBV3-1,TRBJ2-7,TRBD1,CASSQDGTGHEQYF,TGTGCCAGCAGCCAAGATGGGACAGGGCACGAGCAGTACTTC
few,TRBV18,TRBJ1-5,TRBD1,CASSPTGDNNQPQHF,TGTGCCAGCTCCCCTACAGGGGACAACAATCAGCCCCAGCATTTT
many,TRBV27,TRBJ2-7,-,CASSTSDGRDPYEQYF,-
-,TRBV6-1,TRBJ2-2,-,CASKELRGDNTGELFF,TGTGCCAGCAAAGAATTGAGAGGGGATAACACCGGGGAGCTGTTTTTT
few,TRBV10-3,TRBJ1-1,-,CAMGGGRDTEAFF,TGTGCCATGGGGGGGGGACGGGACACTGAAGCTTTCTTT
few,TRBV20-1,TRBJ2-5,-,CSARDGRGKETQYF,TGCAGTGCTAGAGATGGGAGGGGGAAAGAGACCCAGTACTTC
few,TRBV19,TRBJ1-5,TRBD1,CASNDREAQPQHF,TGTGCCAGTAACGACAGGGAGGCTCAGCCCCAGCATTTT
many,TRBV29-1,TRBJ1-1,-,CSVGHQGTEAFF,TGCAGCGTTGGACATCAGGGCACTGAAGCTTTCTTT
-,TRBV7-9,TRBJ1-1,-,CASSLGSDGEAFF,TGTGCCAGCAGCTTAGGATCAGACGGTGAAGCTTTCTTT
few,TRBV20-1,TRBJ1-1,TRBD1,CSARDRALATEAFF,TGCAGTGCTAGGGACAGGGCCCTGGCCACTGAAGCTTTCTTT